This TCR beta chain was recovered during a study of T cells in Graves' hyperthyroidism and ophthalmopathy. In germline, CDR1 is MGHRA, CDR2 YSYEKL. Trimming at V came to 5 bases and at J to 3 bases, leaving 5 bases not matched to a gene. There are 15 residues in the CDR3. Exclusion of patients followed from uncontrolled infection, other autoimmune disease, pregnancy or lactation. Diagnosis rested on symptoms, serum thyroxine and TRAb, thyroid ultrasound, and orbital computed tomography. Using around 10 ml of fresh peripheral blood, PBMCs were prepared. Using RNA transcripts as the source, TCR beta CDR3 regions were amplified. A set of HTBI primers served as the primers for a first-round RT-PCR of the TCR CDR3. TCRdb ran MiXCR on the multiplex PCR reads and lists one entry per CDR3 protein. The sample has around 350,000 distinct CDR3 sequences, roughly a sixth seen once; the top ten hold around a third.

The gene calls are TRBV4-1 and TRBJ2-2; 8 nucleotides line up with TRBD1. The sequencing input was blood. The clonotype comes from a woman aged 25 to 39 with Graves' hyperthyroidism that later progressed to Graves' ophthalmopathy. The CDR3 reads CASSVQGADTGELFF. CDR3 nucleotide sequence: TGCGCCAGCAGCGTCCAGGGGGCAGACACCGGGGAGCTGTTTTTT.